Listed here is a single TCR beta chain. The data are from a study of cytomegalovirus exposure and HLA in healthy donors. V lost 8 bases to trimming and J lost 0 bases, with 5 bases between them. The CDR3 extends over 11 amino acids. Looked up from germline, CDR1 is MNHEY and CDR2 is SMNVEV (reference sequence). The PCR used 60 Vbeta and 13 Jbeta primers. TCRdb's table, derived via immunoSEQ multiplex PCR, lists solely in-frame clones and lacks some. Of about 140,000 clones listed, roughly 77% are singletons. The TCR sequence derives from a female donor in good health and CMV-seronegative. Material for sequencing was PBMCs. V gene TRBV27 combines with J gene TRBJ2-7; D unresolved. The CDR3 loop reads CASWSSYEQYF. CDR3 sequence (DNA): TGTGCCAGCTGGAGCTCCTACGAGCAGTACTTC.